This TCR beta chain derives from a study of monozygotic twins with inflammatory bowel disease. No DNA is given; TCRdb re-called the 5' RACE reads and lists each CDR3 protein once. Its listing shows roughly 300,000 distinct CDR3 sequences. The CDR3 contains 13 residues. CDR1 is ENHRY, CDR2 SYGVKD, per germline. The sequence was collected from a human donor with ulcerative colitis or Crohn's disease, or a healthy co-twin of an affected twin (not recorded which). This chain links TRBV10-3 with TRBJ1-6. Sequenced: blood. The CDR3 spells CAISAVDNSPLHF.